This T cell receptor (beta chain) was captured by sequencing in a study of neoadjuvant anti-PD-1 for oral cavity cancer. Across the study: Nivolumab at 3 mg/kg was mostly given biweekly, three to four doses, pre-surgery.

Noted time point: after neoadjuvant nivolumab, at surgical resection. Stage II-IVA oral cavity squamous cell carcinoma was new and untreated by systemic or radiation therapy. The CDR3 has 18 residues. Germline lookup yields CDR1 SGHNT and CDR2 YENEEA. Trimming shortened V by 0 bases and J by 0 bases, and 15 bases separated the two germline ends. This clone has a handful of counts. Generated by immunoSEQ multiplex PCR, the TCRdb table keeps only in-frame clones and is missing some. The sample holds 72,000 or so clones, roughly nine tenths seen once. The material sequenced was PBMCs, taken after nivolumab (anti-PD-1) treatment. The receptor comes from a person aged 35-79 years with oral cavity squamous cell carcinoma. V gene TRBV11-3 combines with J gene TRBJ2-1; perhaps D is TRBD1 or TRBD2 (7 bases each). For the CDR3, the DNA is TGTGCCAGCAGCTTAGATCAGGGGGGGTCGAACTCCTACAATGAGCAGTTCTTC. As protein: CASSLDQGGSNSYNEQFF.